Following are 27 T cell receptor beta chains from one sample sequenced in a study of blood T cell repertoires in COVID-19. Generated by immunoSEQ multiplex PCR, the TCRdb table keeps only in-frame clones and is missing some. The data show approximately 500,000 clones, 85% to 90% seen once. Sequencing was done on a sample of peripheral blood. The receptor source for this set is a woman aged 50 to 65 with COVID-19, enrolled during active disease.

The V gene is TRBV7-9, the J gene TRBJ2-5, with TRBD1 matching 9 bases. V dropped 5 bases and J dropped 3; count of bases not matched to a gene: 10. The CDR3 totals 16 residues. The V gene's germline CDR1 is SEHNR and CDR2 FQNEAQ (reference sequence). CDR3 loop: CASSLLGQGKEETQYF. The CDR3 DNA reads as TGTGCCAGCAGCCTGCTAGGACAGGGGAAGGAAGAGACCCAGTACTTC. The whole variable domain, remainder taken from reference TRBV7-9 and TRBJ2-5, is DTGVSQNPRHKITKRGQNVTFRCDPISEHNRLYWYRQTLGQGPEFLTYFQNEAQLEKSRLLSDRFSAERPKGSFSTLEIQRTEQGDSAMYLCASSLLGQGKEETQYFGPGTRLLVL.

The chain carries TRBV9 and TRBJ2-7; the match to TRBD2 covers 12 bases. The CDR3 has 15 amino acids. CDR1 SGDLS and CDR2 YYNGEE come from the germline V gene. With V trimmed by 4 bases and J by 5 bases, 7 bases remained unmatched. The CDR3 DNA sequence: TGTGCCAGCAGCACAGGCGGACTAGCGGGGAACGAGCAGTACTTC. The encoded protein is CASSTGGLAGNEQYF.

As for this clone: In the same sample, other DNA sequences code for this CDR3. V is TRBV24-1 and J is TRBJ1-2, with D hard to call. Germline V gives CDR1 KGHDR, CDR2 SFDVKD. CDR3 length: 11 amino acids. V was trimmed by 4 bases and J by 4 bases, leaving 3 bases between them. This chain's CDR3 is CATSDSYGYTF. CDR3 nucleotide sequence: TGTGCCACCAGTGACAGCTATGGCTACACCTTC.

The genes are TRBV4-1 and TRBJ1-6; TRBD1 matches at 7 bases. This CDR3 has 16 amino acids. CDR1 is MGHRA, CDR2 YSYEKL, per germline. With V trimmed by 3 bases and J by 7 bases, 9 bases remained unmatched. Written as DNA, the CDR3 is TGCGCCAGCAGCCACACTACCGGGACAGCCAATTCACCCCTCCACTTT. Translation gives CASSHTTGTANSPLHF.

The count of this clone is one. V is TRBV4-2 and J is TRBJ1-1; tentative D call: TRBD1 (5 bases). The V and J ends lost 0 bases and 7 bases respectively, with 9 bases between them. The CDR3 extends over 13 amino acids. Per the germline V gene, CDR1 is LGHNA and CDR2 is YNFKEQ. The CDR3, as DNA: TGTGCCAGCAGCCAAGACGGGGGGTTTGAAGCTTTCTTT. Protein product: CASSQDGGFEAFF.

The rearrangement uses TRBV27 and TRBJ1-5; D gene unclear. V shed 4 bases and J shed 7 bases, with 11 bases lying between them. This CDR3 region has 13 residues. Looked up from germline, CDR1 is MNHEY and CDR2 is SMNVEV (reference sequence). CDR3 sequence reads: CASSWEPRQPQHF. The CDR3 DNA sequence: TGTGCCAGCAGTTGGGAGCCCCGACAGCCCCAGCATTTT.

Notes on this clone: The junction does not match germline at one end; this may be a read error. The chain combines TRBV11-2 with TRBJ2-3; the D gene is possibly TRBD2 (6 bases). Germline V lookup: CDR1 SGHAT, CDR2 FQNNGV. The CDR3 extends over 14 amino acids. The CDR3 protein is CASSLDMTRPYDHF. CDR3 DNA: TGTGCCAGCAGCTTAGATATGACTAGGCCCTACGATCATTTT.

The CDR3 is CASSKGGRNWTGVSEQFF. DNA for the CDR3: TGTGCCAGCAGCAAAGGTGGGCGAAACTGGACAGGCGTCTCGGAGCAGTTCTTC. The gene calls are TRBV21-1 and TRBJ2-1; the table's D call of TRBD1 was not tested on the DNA. TRBV21-1 is termed a pseudogene. The CDR3 is 18 residues long.

V is TRBV11-3 and J is TRBJ2-1; 10 nucleotides agree with TRBD2. Trimming took 3 bases from V and 4 from J; bases not matched to a gene: 3. The CDR3 runs to 15 residues. Germline CDR1 reads SGHNT; CDR2 reads YENEEA. The CDR3 spells CASSLFSGGYNEQFF. The CDR3 region has the DNA TGTGCCAGCAGCTTGTTTAGCGGGGGGTACAATGAGCAGTTCTTC.

This chain uses TRBV5-6 with TRBJ2-1; D possibly corresponds to TRBD2 (5 bases). Germline CDR1 SGHDT, CDR2 YYEEEE. The V end lost 4 bases, the J end lost 11 bases, and 16 bases lay between the germline ends. This CDR3 is built from 13 residues. CDR3 region: CASSPTTSTKQFF. The CDR3 coding sequence is TGTGCCAGCAGCCCGACTACCTCAACCAAGCAGTTCTTC.

The V call is TRBV2, the J call TRBJ2-7, with TRBD1 identical over 7 bases. Germline V gene lookup returns CDR1 SNHLY and CDR2 FYNNEI. V gave up 6 bases and J gave up 10 bases; unmatched junction bases: 6. This CDR3 comprises 11 residues. The CDR3 loop reads CASSLGTVQYF. In nucleotides, the CDR3 is TGTGCCAGCAGCCTTGGGACAGTTCAGTACTTC.

This rearrangement joins TRBV5-1 to TRBJ2-7, with 9 bases lining up with TRBD1. V lost 4 bases to trimming and J lost 3 bases; unmatched junction nucleotides: 11. CDR1 and CDR2 from the germline V gene are SGHRS and YFSETQ. CDR3 length equals 16 residues. Here the CDR3 DNA reads TGCGCCAGCAGCCGTGCTAGGGACAGGGCGATCTACGAGCAGTACTTC. It specifies CASSRARDRAIYEQYF.

The CDR3 coding sequence is TGTGCCACCAGCAGAAAGCGACAGGGGGAAAACTATGGCTACACCTTC. It is translated as CATSRKRQGENYGYTF. The V call is TRBV15, the J call TRBJ1-2, with TRBD1 matching over 9 bases. J was trimmed by 2 bases and V by 2 bases; bases with no gene match: 6. This CDR3 has 16 residues. Germline V gives CDR1 LNHNV, CDR2 YYDKDF (reference sequence).

The V and J genes are TRBV27 and TRBJ2-7; 10 nucleotides align to TRBD1. The CDR3 contains 14 residues. The junction had 2 bases not matched to a gene; V was cut back by 1 base and J by 5 bases. Germline V gene data show CDR1 as MNHEY and CDR2 as SMNVEV (reference sequence). Here the CDR3 reads CASSLYGTGDEQYF. In DNA, the CDR3 is TGTGCCAGCAGTTTATACGGGACAGGGGACGAGCAGTACTTC.

The V and J genes are TRBV20-1 and TRBJ2-7, with D unclear. Germline V gene data show CDR1 as DFQATT and CDR2 as SNEGSKA (reference sequence). This CDR3 spans 12 amino acids. The V end was cut by 3 bases, the J end by 3 bases, with 9 bases between. CDR3 amino acids: CSASIGSYEQYF. Here the CDR3 DNA reads TGCAGTGCTAGTATTGGTAGCTACGAGCAGTACTTC.

The V and J genes are TRBV11-2 and TRBJ1-3; TRBD1 agrees at 7 bases. V trimming: 2 bases; J trimming: 4 bases; junction bases outside the gene matches: 5. Germline loops: CDR1 SGHAT, CDR2 FQNNGV. CDR3 length: 15 residues. The CDR3 region is CASSLNRGSGNTIYF. CDR3 bases: TGTGCCAGCAGCTTAAACAGGGGATCAGGAAACACCATATATTTT.

The V call is TRBV10-2, the J call TRBJ2-2; 11 nucleotides agree with TRBD2. Germline values: CDR1 WSHSY, CDR2 SAAADI. V trimming: 5 bases; J trimming: 4 bases; junction bases outside the gene matches: 9. The CDR3 is 17 residues long. Here the CDR3 DNA reads TGCGCCAGCAGTCCCCGTAGCGGGGGGGCAATCACCGGGGAGCTGTTTTTT. It translates to CASSPRSGGAITGELFF.

This clone was detected once. The DNA of the CDR3 is TGTGCCAGTCGACAGACCTATGGCTACACCTTC. Residues: CASRQTYGYTF. The chain recombines TRBV2 with TRBJ1-2, with D perhaps matching TRBD1 (5 bases). Germline V lookup: CDR1 SNHLY, CDR2 FYNNEI. Deletions cut 9 bases from V and 4 bases from J, with 9 bases between. This CDR3 is 11 amino acids long.

As to this clone: Germline is not matched at one junction end, which may reflect a read error. The chain employs TRBV12-3 or TRBV12-4 and TRBJ2-7; TRBD1 matches 8 bases. The CDR3 totals 13 residues. The CDR3 nucleotides read TGTGCCAGCAGTAGGGACAGGTCCTCCGAGCAGTACTTC. It encodes CASSRDRSSEQYF.

J is TRBJ2-5 and V is TRBV6-5, with D tentatively TRBD1 (5 bases). Trimming cost V 8 bases and J 8 bases, with 21 bases left between them. Germline V CDR1 and CDR2: MNHEY, SVGAGI. The CDR3 is 14 residues long. The CDR3 DNA reads TGTGCCAGCTCACCCTCGCAGGGAATTGACACCCAGTACTTC. Its protein product is CASSPSQGIDTQYF.

The V call is TRBV7-6, the J call TRBJ2-2; 11 nucleotides match TRBD1. CDR1 SGHVS and CDR2 FNYEAQ come from the germline V gene. J lost 9 bases, V lost 4 bases, and 7 bases had no gene match. The CDR3 length is 15 residues. This CDR3 reads CASSSGTGGNRELFF. In DNA form, the CDR3 reads TGTGCCAGCAGCTCAGGGACAGGGGGGAACCGGGAGCTGTTTTTT. Complete variable domain (other parts from reference TRBV7-6 and TRBJ2-2): GAGVSQSPRYKVTKRGQDVALRCDPISGHVSLYWYRQALGQGPEFLTYFNYEAQQDKSGLPNDRFSAERPEGSISTLTIQRTEQRDSAMYRCASSSGTGGNRELFFGEGSRLTVL.

The chain combines TRBV2 with TRBJ2-3; D might be TRBD1 (6 bases). The CDR3 contains 10 residues. Trimming removed 4 bases from V and 12 bases from J, with 8 bases in between. Germline lookup yields CDR1 SNHLY and CDR2 FYNNEI. Here the CDR3 DNA reads TGTGCCAGCAGTGGGGGACAACAGTATTTT. Translation gives CASSGGQQYF.

The chain couples TRBV2 to TRBJ2-2, with TRBD1 identical over 7 bases. The CDR3 is 13 residues long. Germline-derived CDR1 and CDR2 are SNHLY and FYNNEI. V lost 9 bases to trimming and J lost 2 bases; unmatched junction nucleotides: 3. The CDR3 is CARTGSNTGELFF. DNA of the CDR3: TGTGCCAGGACAGGGTCCAACACCGGGGAGCTGTTTTTT.

This sequence joins TRBV24-1 and TRBJ2-3, with TRBD2 matching 8 bases. This CDR3 has 19 amino acids. The germline gives CDR1 KGHDR, CDR2 SFDVKD. V shed 3 bases and J 2 bases; nucleotides not matched to a gene: 15. The CDR3 reads CATSDPTSTGGGYTDTQYF. DNA for the CDR3: TGTGCCACCAGTGATCCTACCTCCACGGGGGGGGGCTACACAGATACGCAGTATTTT.

V and J are TRBV2 and TRBJ1-1, with TRBD1 as a possible D gene (5 bases). The CDR3 is 14 amino acids. V shed 3 bases and J shed 1 base, with 9 bases lying between them. The germline V gene has CDR1 SNHLY and CDR2 FYNNEI. CDR3 amino acids: CASSEEGWNTEAFF. CDR3 in DNA: TGTGCCAGCAGTGAGGAGGGGTGGAACACTGAAGCTTTCTTT.

This clone was picked up one time. This chain uses TRBV10-3 with TRBJ1-3; 7 bases match TRBD1. After removal of 6 bases from V and 1 base from J, the junction contained 9 bases not matched to a gene. From germline, CDR1 is ENHRY and CDR2 SYGVKD. This CDR3 has 16 residues. This chain's CDR3 is CAISVTGWESGNTIYF. Here the CDR3 DNA reads TGTGCCATCAGCGTGACAGGGTGGGAGTCTGGAAACACCATATATTTT.

The chain joins TRBV6-5 to TRBJ2-2; perhaps TRBD2 as D (5 bases). CDR1 MNHEY and CDR2 SVGAGI come from the germline V gene. Trimming pared 6 bases from V and 7 bases from J, leaving 9 bases between. The length of the CDR3 is 12 residues. The CDR3 region is CASRLGGGELFF. In nucleotides, the CDR3 is TGTGCCAGCAGGCTCGGAGGCGGGGAGCTGTTTTTT.